This T cell receptor (beta chain) was captured in a study of T cell changes during pregnancy in multiple sclerosis. In germline, CDR1 is SNHLY, CDR2 FYNNEI. V lost 0 bases and J 8 bases, leaving 7 bases between the germline ends. CDR3 size: 12 residues. The data were produced by immunoSEQ multiplex PCR, yet TCRdb's version contains in-frame clones alone and is incomplete. The data show approximately 92,000 clones, with approximately 94% seen just once and less than 1% held by the top ten. The rearrangement links TRBV2 to TRBJ1-2, with D possibly being TRBD1 (5 bases). The source was peripheral blood, collected after pregnancy. This TCR was recovered from a female donor with multiple sclerosis, enrolled in a pregnancy study. CDR3 nucleotide sequence: TGTGCCAGCAGTGAAGCGGGGCGGGGCTACACCTTC. This codes for CASSEAGRGYTF.